One and the same sample provided the 19 T cell receptor beta chains below, sequenced in a study of T cell responses to AZD1222 COVID-19 vaccine. Assay: immunoSEQ multiplex PCR; the TCRdb copy retains only in-frame clones and omits some. The sample includes under 150,000 clones, about 90% of them seen just once. The source was peripheral blood, collected on day 0 of AZD1222 vaccination. These TCRs come from an adult in good health.

The gene calls are TRBV2 and TRBJ1-6; D call uncertain. The CDR3 runs to 13 residues. V lost 3 bases and J 10 bases, leaving 10 bases between the germline ends. Germline CDR1 SNHLY, CDR2 FYNNEI. CDR3 nucleotides: TGTGCCAGCAGTGAGCGATTCGGATCACCCCTCCACTTT. Its protein is CASSERFGSPLHF.

The chain joins TRBV5-8 to TRBJ2-2; D is ambiguous. CDR1 and CDR2 from the germline V gene are SGHTS and YDEGEE. The ends were cut back, 5 bases at V and 7 bases at J, with 6 bases in the middle. This CDR3 spans 11 amino acids. CDR3 sequence: CASSFFGELFF. As DNA, the CDR3 is TGTGCCAGCAGTTTTTTCGGGGAGCTGTTTTTT.

The chain is built from TRBV28 and TRBJ2-7; 9 nucleotides line up with TRBD1. CDR1 and CDR2 from the germline V gene are MDHEN and SYDVKM. The CDR3 runs 15 residues. Trimming took 4 bases from V and 2 from J; bases not matched to a gene: 6. CDR3 amino acids: CASSSTGTGTYEQYF. The CDR3 DNA reads TGTGCCAGCAGTTCCACCGGGACAGGGACCTACGAGCAGTACTTC.

The CDR3 bases are TGTGCCAGCAGTGGAGGGTACAATGAGCAGTTCTTC. Amino acid sequence: CASSGGYNEQFF. This chain links TRBV28 with TRBJ2-1; possible D gene TRBD2, 6 bases. Trimming shortened V by 5 bases and J by 4 bases, and 6 bases separated the two germline ends. This CDR3 has 12 residues. Germline V CDR1 and CDR2: MDHEN, SYDVKM.

This chain connects TRBV5-8 to TRBJ1-1; a possible D gene is TRBD1 (5 bases). Germline loops: CDR1 SGHTS, CDR2 YDEGEE. V was cut by 4 bases and J by 3 bases, with 19 bases left in between. The CDR3 extends over 16 amino acids. The CDR3 bases are TGTGCCAGCAGCAGGGGTTCACGCACCAAGGACACTGAAGCTTTCTTT. Translating gives CASSRGSRTKDTEAFF.

The rearrangement uses TRBV5-1 and TRBJ2-1; the D is unclear. V was trimmed by 1 base and J by 9 bases, leaving 11 bases between them. The CDR3 consists of 13 residues. Germline loops: CDR1 SGHRS, CDR2 YFSETQ. CDR3 nucleotide sequence: TGCGCCAGCAGCTTGCGGCTGGGTCCTGAGCAGTTCTTC. It codes for CASSLRLGPEQFF. The variable domain in full, completed from reference TRBV5-1 and TRBJ2-1, reads KAGVTQTPRYLIKTRGQQVTLSCSPISGHRSVSWYQQTPGQGLQFLFEYFSETQRNKGNFPGRFSGRQFSNSRSEMNVSTLELGDSALYLCASSLRLGPEQFFGPGTRLTVL.

The chain joins TRBV2 to TRBJ2-7, with 8 nucleotides matching TRBD1. V was clipped by 6 bases and J by 0 bases; unmatched bases: 1. CDR1 SNHLY and CDR2 FYNNEI come from the germline V gene. This CDR3 has 13 residues. The CDR3 protein is CASRGQASYEQYF. The DNA of the CDR3 is TGTGCCAGCAGGGGACAGGCCTCCTACGAGCAGTACTTC.

This chain links TRBV19 with TRBJ1-5; possible D gene TRBD1, 5 bases. CDR1 is LNHDA, CDR2 SQIVND, per germline (reference sequence). The CDR3 has 15 amino acids. With 2 bases removed from V and 6 bases from J, the gap between germline ends came to 14 bases. The DNA for the CDR3 is TGTGCCAGTAGTATAAGTCGGCAGGGCGGTCAGCCCCAGCATTTT. This translates into CASSISRQGGQPQHF.

The chain uses TRBV27 and TRBJ2-1; 9 bases fit TRBD1. J gave up 11 bases and V 5 bases, and 16 bases lay outside the gene matches. CDR3 length equals 16 residues. Per the germline V gene, CDR1 is MNHEY and CDR2 is SMNVEV (reference sequence). The CDR3 coding sequence is TGTGCCAGCAGTCCTCAGACAGGGGGTGCCCCCTTGAAGCAGTTCTTC. Amino acid sequence: CASSPQTGGAPLKQFF.

The rearrangement joins TRBV18 to TRBJ2-5, with D unresolved. CDR3 length: 14 amino acids. V was pared by 1 base and J by 0 bases, with 6 bases between. CDR1 is KGHSH, CDR2 LQKENI, per germline. The CDR3: CASSPQGYQETQYF. CDR3 sequence (DNA): TGTGCCAGCTCACCACAGGGATACCAAGAGACCCAGTACTTC.

The V gene is TRBV2, the J gene TRBJ1-6; 7 nucleotides match TRBD1. Per the germline V gene, CDR1 is SNHLY and CDR2 is FYNNEI. The CDR3 consists of 14 residues. Trimming at V came to 1 base and at J to 7 bases, leaving 1 base not matched to a gene. CDR3 nucleotide sequence: TGTGCCAGCAGTGAAGGGGACAGAAATTCACCCCTCCACTTT. It translates to CASSEGDRNSPLHF. The full variable domain, rest sourced from reference TRBV2 and TRBJ1-6, is EPEVTQTPSHQVTQMGQEVILRCVPISNHLYFYWYRQILGQKVEFLVSFYNNEISEKSEIFDDQFSVERPDGSNFTLKIRSTKLEDSAMYFCASSEGDRNSPLHFGNGTRLTVT.

The chain links TRBV19 to TRBJ2-5; tentatively, D is TRBD2 (5 bases). The CDR3 has 14 residues. In germline, CDR1 is LNHDA, CDR2 SQIVND (reference sequence). V lost 1 base to trimming and J lost 1 base, with 7 bases between them. CDR3 sequence: CASSIAGSQETQYF. CDR3 coding DNA: TGTGCCAGTAGTATAGCGGGGTCCCAAGAGACCCAGTACTTC.

The rearrangement uses TRBV29-1 and TRBJ2-1; TRBD1 might be the D (6 bases). The V end was cut by 0 bases, the J end by 0 bases, with 9 bases between. CDR3 length: 15 residues. CDR1 is SQVTM and CDR2 is ANQGSEA in the germline V gene. This CDR3 is CSVEEDRSSYNEQFF. DNA of the CDR3: TGCAGCGTTGAAGAAGACAGGAGCTCCTACAATGAGCAGTTCTTC.

The CDR3 nucleotides are TGTGCCAGCAGCCAACCCGTCCCGGATGAGCAGTTCTTC. Protein product: CASSQPVPDEQFF. The chain is built from TRBV3-1 (or the pseudogene TRBV3-2) and TRBJ2-1; D is uncertain. CDR1 and CDR2 from the germline V gene are LGHDT and YNNKEL (reference sequence). This CDR3 has 13 residues. The V and J ends lost 2 bases and 8 bases respectively, with 10 bases between them.

This clone has just one count. The gene calls are TRBV5-6 and TRBJ2-5; TRBD2 might be the D (5 bases). Germline V gene sequence: CDR1 SGHDT, CDR2 YYEEEE. This CDR3 region has 15 residues. V was trimmed by 2 bases and J by 4 bases, leaving 15 bases between them. CDR3 region: CASSFGARGTETQYF. The CDR3 coding sequence is TGTGCCAGCAGCTTTGGTGCTCGGGGTACAGAGACCCAGTACTTC. The whole variable domain, filled in from reference TRBV5-6 and TRBJ2-5, reads DAGVTQSPTHLIKTRGQQVTLRCSPKSGHDTVSWYQQALGQGPQFIFQYYEEEERQRGNFPDRFSGHQFPNYSSELNVNALLLGDSALYLCASSFGARGTETQYFGPGTRLLVL.

This clone occurred once. V usage is TRBV20-1 and J usage is TRBJ1-1, with D unresolved. The V gene lost 5 bases and the J gene lost 4 bases, with 11 bases spanning the gap. There are 12 residues in the CDR3. The germline V gene has CDR1 DFQATT and CDR2 SNEGSKA (reference sequence). As DNA, the CDR3 is TGCAGTGCTGGTGGGTATGGCACTGAAGCTTTCTTT. Protein sequence: CSAGGYGTEAFF.

The chain recombines TRBV28 with TRBJ2-1; D unresolved. This CDR3 has 15 amino acids. With 1 base removed from V and 5 bases from J, the gap between germline ends came to 12 bases. Germline assignment: CDR1 MDHEN and CDR2 SYDVKM. CDR3 sequence: CASSLYLGPHNEQFF. The CDR3 nucleotides are TGTGCCAGCAGTTTATATCTGGGTCCCCACAATGAGCAGTTCTTC.

This sequence joins TRBV18 and TRBJ1-1; D not resolved. The CDR3 totals 14 residues. Germline lookup yields CDR1 KGHSH and CDR2 LQKENI. Trimming removed 8 bases from V and 2 bases from J, with 15 bases in between. The CDR3 DNA follows: TGTGCCAGCAACCGGGGTACGACAAACACTGAAGCTTTCTTT. It encodes CASNRGTTNTEAFF.

The V gene is TRBV10-3, the J gene TRBJ2-7; a possible D gene is TRBD2 (5 bases). Germline CDR1 reads ENHRY; CDR2 reads SYGVKD. The V end lost 8 bases, the J end lost 1 base, and 15 bases lay between the germline ends. The length of the CDR3 is 14 residues. In DNA form, the CDR3 reads TGTGCCATCCGCTTTTCCGGGGTTTCCTACGAGCAGTACTTC. Translating it yields CAIRFSGVSYEQYF.